One and the same sample provided the 10 T cell receptor beta chains below, sequenced in a study of blood T cell repertoires in COVID-19. Here immunoSEQ multiplex PCR was the method, and the copy in TCRdb shows in-frame clones only, minus some. The sample contains 150,000 to 190,000 clones, 75% to 90% of which appear only once. The specimen sequenced was peripheral blood. These receptors all come from a woman between 35 and 50 years old with acute or convalescent COVID-19.

The J gene is TRBJ2-1, the V gene TRBV7-8; 8 bases match TRBD1. The J segment lost 9 bases and the V segment lost 5 bases, leaving 15 bases of the junction unmatched. The germline CDR1 and CDR2 sequences are SGHVS and FQNEAQ. This CDR3 comprises 16 residues. The CDR3 DNA sequence: TGTGCCAGCAGCAGGGGGCAGGGGGCGATAGAGGCTGAGCAGTTCTTC. This translates into CASSRGQGAIEAEQFF.

This chain links TRBV2 with TRBJ1-1; possibly TRBD1 for D (6 bases). The CDR3 has 14 amino acids. The V and J ends lost 4 bases and 0 bases respectively, with 9 bases between them. Germline V gene data show CDR1 as SNHLY and CDR2 as FYNNEI. CDR3 bases: TGTGCCAGCAGTGTTCAGGGGATGAACACTGAAGCTTTCTTT. This codes for CASSVQGMNTEAFF.

This clone was observed once. This rearrangement joins TRBV5-4 to TRBJ1-4, with TRBD1 identical over 9 bases. CDR1 and CDR2 from the germline V gene are SGHNT and YYREEE (reference sequence). V shed 4 bases and J 10 bases; nucleotides not matched to a gene: 14. CDR3 size: 16 residues. Here the CDR3 DNA reads TGTGCCAGCAGCCCCAACGCCGGGACAGGGAGTGGAAAACTGTTTTTT. Its translation: CASSPNAGTGSGKLFF.

This chain links TRBV25-1 with TRBJ2-4; TRBD2 matches at 7 bases. Trimming at V came to 3 bases and at J to 2 bases, leaving 4 bases not matched to a gene. The CDR3 contains 15 residues. From germline, CDR1 is MGHDK and CDR2 SYGVNS. CDR3 amino acids: CASSDLTSPKNIQYF. The DNA for the CDR3 is TGTGCCAGCAGTGATCTGACTAGCCCCAAAAACATTCAGTACTTC.

The gene calls are TRBV11-3 and TRBJ2-7, with TRBD1 matching 7 bases. The length of the CDR3 is 15 residues. In germline, CDR1 is SGHNT, CDR2 YENEEA. V dropped 5 bases and J dropped 0; count of bases not matched to a gene: 7. The CDR3 DNA reads TGTGCCAGCAGCCCCGGGACAGCGAGCTCCTACGAGCAGTACTTC. It specifies CASSPGTASSYEQYF.

The genes are TRBV27 and TRBJ2-3, with D perhaps TRBD2 (5 bases). In germline, CDR1 is MNHEY, CDR2 SMNVEV (reference sequence). With 6 bases removed from V and 0 bases from J, the gap between germline ends came to 13 bases. The CDR3 extends over 15 amino acids. CDR3 sequence reads: CASSPSRTSTDTQYF. CDR3 bases: TGTGCCAGCAGCCCATCGCGGACTAGCACAGATACGCAGTATTTT.

The V and J genes are TRBV5-4 and TRBJ1-1; TRBD1 might be the D (5 bases). Germline-derived CDR1 and CDR2 are SGHNT and YYREEE (reference sequence). CDR3 length: 13 amino acids. V was pared by 1 base and J by 7 bases, with 11 bases between. The CDR3 sequence is CASSLRGPGEAFF. The CDR3 region has the DNA TGTGCCAGCAGCTTGAGGGGTCCCGGTGAAGCTTTCTTT.

The chain carries TRBV3-1 (or the pseudogene TRBV3-2) and TRBJ1-2, with D perhaps matching TRBD1 (5 bases). The germline CDR1 and CDR2 sequences are LGHDT and YNNKEL (reference sequence). V was pared by 4 bases and J by 6 bases, with 12 bases between. The length of the CDR3 is 13 residues. CDR3 sequence (DNA): TGTGCCAGCAGCCGGGGGGTTTTGGATGGCTACACCTTC. It specifies CASSRGVLDGYTF.

V is TRBV24-1 and J is TRBJ1-1; no clear D. V was shortened by 5 bases and J by 5 bases, with 8 bases between the two germline ends. The germline CDR1 and CDR2 sequences are KGHDR and SFDVKD. CDR3 length: 12 residues. This CDR3 reads CATSVPGTEAFF. The CDR3 coding sequence is TGTGCCACCAGTGTACCCGGTACTGAAGCTTTCTTT.

The genes are TRBV27 and TRBJ1-1; tentatively, D is TRBD1 (6 bases). CDR1 is MNHEY and CDR2 is SMNVEV in the germline V gene (reference sequence). V was pared by 5 bases and J by 6 bases, with 16 bases between. The CDR3 sequence is 14 residues long. The CDR3 DNA follows: TGTGCCAGCAGTCCGACAGGTTTAACGGCTGAAGCTTTCTTT. Protein: CASSPTGLTAEAFF.